A selection of T cell receptor beta chains follows, all from one sample in a study of T cells in Graves' hyperthyroidism and ophthalmopathy. MiXCR, run by TCRdb on the multiplex PCR reads, gives a single entry per CDR3 protein. The sample shows fewer than 250,000 distinct CDR3 sequences, roughly 17% of them seen only once. Sequenced material: blood. Receptors originate from a man between 50 and 59 years old with Graves' hyperthyroidism. The CDR3 runs from the conserved cysteine through the conserved F or W. D genes are given only for firm matches. Clone size, where shown, is once, few, many, or a class for clones that have expanded.

V gene	J gene	D gene	clone size	CDR3 DNA	CDR3 protein
TRBV11-3	TRBJ2-7	.	many	TGTGCCAGCAGCTTAGAAATAGGAGTTGGCGGAAACGAGCAGTACTTC	CASSLEIGVGGNEQYF
TRBV7-9	TRBJ1-2	TRBD1	.	TGTGCCAGCAGCTCCACCCTTTTTGACAGGGTTAACGGCTACACCTTC	CASSSTLFDRVNGYTF
TRBV7-9	TRBJ2-7	.	many	TGTGCCAGCAGCACCGGGAGAGAATACGAGCAGTACTTC	CASSTGREYEQYF
TRBV11-2	TRBJ2-7	TRBD1	few	TGTGCCAGCAGCCTCAGTTTAGACAGGGCCCTCTACGAGCAGTACTTC	CASSLSLDRALYEQYF
TRBV9	TRBJ2-7	TRBD2	few	TGTGCCAGCAGCAGAAGCGGGACTAGCAGGTACGAGCAGTACTTC	CASSRSGTSRYEQYF
TRBV30	TRBJ2-7	.	many	TGTGCCTGGAGTGTAGGAGGAACCGAGCAGTACTTC	CAWSVGGTEQYF
TRBV20-1	TRBJ2-7	TRBD2	.	TGTAGTGCTTCCGGGGGGGGCGCGGGTTCCTACGAGCAGTACTTC	CSASGGGAGSYEQYF
TRBV29-1	TRBJ2-3	.	many	TGCAGCGGGAGGGACAGCACAGATACGCAGTATTTT	CSGRDSTDTQYF
TRBV6-1	TRBJ1-2	TRBD1	many	TGTGCCAGCACCCCGGGACAGTTCTATGGCTACACCTTC	CASTPGQFYGYTF
TRBV12-3/TRBV12-4	TRBJ2-2	TRBD2	many	TGTGCCAGCAGACCTGGGACTAGCAACACCGGGGAGCTGTTTTTT	CASRPGTSNTGELFF
TRBV20-1	TRBJ1-5	TRBD1	.	TGCAGTGCCCCTGGACAGGGGGCTCCTTACAGCAATCAGCCCCAGCATTTT	CSAPGQGAPYSNQPQHF
TRBV5-1	TRBJ2-7	TRBD2	many	TGCGCCAGCAGCTTTCAGGCGGGAGCCTGGTACGAGCAGTACTTC	CASSFQAGAWYEQYF
TRBV6-2/TRBV6-3	TRBJ2-1	TRBD1	once	TGTGCCAGCAGGGTGGGACAGTTGAGCAATGAGCAGTTCTTC	CASRVGQLSNEQFF
TRBV28	TRBJ2-7	TRBD2	many	TGTGCCAGCCGACCGGCGGGAGTTAAGGCCGAGCAGTACTTC	CASRPAGVKAEQYF
TRBV5-1	TRBJ1-3	.	many	TGCGCCAGCAGCTTCGGAGCTTCTGGAAACACCATATATTTT	CASSFGASGNTIYF
TRBV9	TRBJ2-1	.	many	TGTGCCAGCAGCCGGGGTGTGACATCCTACAATGAGCAGTTCTTC	CASSRGVTSYNEQFF
TRBV7-9	TRBJ1-1	TRBD1	.	TGTGCCAGCAGCTCCGGGACAGGGGGCGCCGGAGCTTTCTTT	CASSSGTGGAGAFF
TRBV6-1	TRBJ1-5	.	.	TGTGCCAGCAAAAAGGCACAGACTAGCAATCAGCCCCAGCATTTT	CASKKAQTSNQPQHF
TRBV11-2	TRBJ2-1	TRBD1	many	TGTGCCAGCAGCCCGGGACAGTCCTACAATGAGCAGTTCTTC	CASSPGQSYNEQFF
TRBV15	TRBJ1-2	.	few	TGTGCCACCAGCAGAGAGGGGGGGGGCTACACCTTC	CATSREGGGYTF
TRBV6-1	TRBJ2-5	TRBD1	.	TGTGCCTCTTACCCCGCAGGGGGCTGGGAGACCCAGTACTTC	CASYPAGGWETQYF
TRBV11-3	TRBJ2-2	TRBD2	many	TGTGCCAGCAGCCCCCGGGGCACTAGCGGGAGCGAAGCCGGGGAGCTGTTTTTT	CASSPRGTSGSEAGELFF
TRBV7-2	TRBJ1-2	.	many	TGTGCCAGCAGCCCCAGTCGGGGAAGTGGCTATGGCTACACCTTC	CASSPSRGSGYGYTF
TRBV10-3	TRBJ2-1	TRBD2	few	TGTGCCATCAGATTAGAGCGGGAGGGCTACAATGAGCAGTTCTTC	CAIRLEREGYNEQFF
TRBV18	TRBJ2-1	TRBD2	many	TGTGCCAGCTCACAAGGACTAGCGGGGGCCAATGAGCAGTTCTTC	CASSQGLAGANEQFF
TRBV15	TRBJ2-7	TRBD1	many	TGTGCCACCAGCCAGAGACAGGGAGAGTACGAGCAGTACTTC	CATSQRQGEYEQYF
TRBV2	TRBJ1-2	.	few	TGTGCCAGCAGAGGACTGACTCCCTACTATGGCTACACCTTC	CASRGLTPYYGYTF
TRBV6-5	TRBJ2-7	.	many	TGTGCCAGCAGTTACTCGAAGGCCAGGGTTCAGAACCCCAGATACGAGCAGTACTTC	CASSYSKARVQNPRYEQYF
TRBV12-3/TRBV12-4	TRBJ2-1	TRBD2	many	TGTGCCAGCAGTTTTGGGACTAGCGGTAACAATGAGCAGTTCTTC	CASSFGTSGNNEQFF
TRBV7-2	TRBJ2-7	.	many	TGTGCCAGCAGCTCAGTGTACAACGAGCAGTACTTC	CASSSVYNEQYF
TRBV10-1	TRBJ2-1	.	few	TGCGCCAGCAGTGCCGCTTCCAATGAGCAGTTCTTC	CASSAASNEQFF
TRBV9	TRBJ2-7	TRBD2	few	TGTGCCAGCAGCGCGGGGACTAGCGGGTCGACCTACGAGCAGTACTTC	CASSAGTSGSTYEQYF
TRBV7-8	TRBJ2-1	.	many	TGTGCCAGCAGCCTCCCGGGGGGCTTGAGGCGGTTCTTC	CASSLPGGLRRFF
TRBV7-9	TRBJ2-7	.	few	TGTGCCAGCAGCTCGGAACTACAGGGTTTGTACGAGCAGTACTTC	CASSSELQGLYEQYF
TRBV4-1	TRBJ1-2	TRBD1	few	TGCGCCAGCAGTCGGACAGGGGATGTTGGCTACACCTTC	CASSRTGDVGYTF
TRBV5-1	TRBJ2-3	TRBD2	many	TGCGCCAGCAGCTTTATCGGACTAGCGGGAGGAGATACGCAGTATTTT	CASSFIGLAGGDTQYF
TRBV20-1	TRBJ2-7	TRBD2	many	TGCAGTGCTAGAGATGAGGGGGCGGGAGGGCCCTACGAGCAGTACTTC	CSARDEGAGGPYEQYF
TRBV6-2/TRBV6-3	TRBJ1-1	.	few	TGTGCCAGCAGTTACACGCAGGTACTGAACACTGAAGCTTTCTTT	CASSYTQVLNTEAFF